This T cell receptor (beta chain) was captured in a study of monozygotic twins with inflammatory bowel disease. Study results and limitations: Relative to healthy twins, IBD patients had fewer clonotypes in common with others, a gap that was especially apparent with disease activity.

This CDR3 spans 16 amino acids. CDR1 LGHDT and CDR2 YNNKEL come from the germline V gene (reference sequence). On this clonotype: Its antigen is unknown.

TCRdb re-called the 5' RACE reads and catalogs CDR3 proteins one per entry, DNA excluded. This listing includes 440,000 or so distinct CDR3 sequences. The rearrangement joins TRBV3-1 to TRBJ2-5; absent DNA, TCRdb's TRBD2 call cannot be checked. This receptor was identified in a human donor with ulcerative colitis or Crohn's disease, or a healthy co-twin of an affected twin (not recorded which). Sequencing was carried out using blood. The CDR3 sequence is CASSQVGGTRSETQYF.